This T cell receptor (beta chain) came from a study of blood T cell repertoires in COVID-19. Trimming cost V 3 bases and J 6 bases; bases outside gene matches: 10. CDR1 and CDR2 from the germline V gene are SNHLY and FYNNEI. CDR3 size: 15 residues. Clones were sequenced by immunoSEQ multiplex PCR, and TCRdb holds only the in-frame ones, with some missing. The sample holds about 110,000 clones, over 75% seen once. This sequence originates from a woman older than 75 with acute or convalescent COVID-19. The chain combines TRBV2 with TRBJ2-7; 8 nucleotides line up with TRBD1. Sequencing used peripheral blood. The DNA for the CDR3 is TGTGCCAGCAGTGATAGACAGGGGACACCTATCGAGCAGTACTTC. It yields the protein CASSDRQGTPIEQYF.